The clone carrying this T cell receptor (beta chain) came up a few times. What it binds is unknown. The sample comes from a study of immune evolution from preneoplasia to lung adenocarcinoma. Study results and limitations: Normal lung had highest clonality; later lesions appeared denser, more diverse.

Germline CDR1 is ENHRY and CDR2 is SYGVKD. Trimming removed 5 bases from V and 2 bases from J, with 13 bases in between. This CDR3 spans 14 amino acids. The assay was immunoSEQ multiplex PCR, and TCRdb's table has in-frame clones only and misses some. The table includes some 5,600 clones, about 82% detected once. The specimen was FFPE normal lung tissue adjacent to the tumor. The clonotype originates from a person over 45 with lung adenocarcinoma. V and J are TRBV10-3 and TRBJ2-7, with D maybe TRBD1 (6 bases). The DNA for the CDR3 is TGTGCCATCAGTTGGGGGCCGGGTCCCTACGAGCAGTACTTC. Translated, it gives CAISWGPGPYEQYF.